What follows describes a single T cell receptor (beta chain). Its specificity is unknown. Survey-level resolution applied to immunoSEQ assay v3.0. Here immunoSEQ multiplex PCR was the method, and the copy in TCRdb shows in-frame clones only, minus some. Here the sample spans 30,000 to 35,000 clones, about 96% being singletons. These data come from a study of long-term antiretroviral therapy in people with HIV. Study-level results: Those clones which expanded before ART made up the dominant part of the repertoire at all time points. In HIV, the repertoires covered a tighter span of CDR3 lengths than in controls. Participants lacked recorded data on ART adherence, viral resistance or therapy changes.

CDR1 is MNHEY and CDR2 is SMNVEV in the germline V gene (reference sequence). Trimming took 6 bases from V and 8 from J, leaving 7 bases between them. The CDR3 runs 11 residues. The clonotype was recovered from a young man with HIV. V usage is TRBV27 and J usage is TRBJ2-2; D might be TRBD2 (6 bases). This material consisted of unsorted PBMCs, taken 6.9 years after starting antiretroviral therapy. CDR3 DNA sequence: TGTGCCAGCAGGGAGGGAGGGGAGCTGTTTTTT. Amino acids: CASREGGELFF.